Listed below are T cell receptor beta chains from one sample, sequenced in a study of PD-L1 blockade in urothelial cancer. Sequencing was performed with immunoSEQ multiplex PCR; in TCRdb, only in-frame clones are kept and a portion is missing. The table has roughly 84,000 clones, roughly 82% seen once. The sample in question was PBMCs, obtained around atezolizumab (anti-PD-L1) treatment. The receptors stem from a man in his 70s with urothelial cancer. The CDR3 runs from the conserved cysteine through the conserved F or W. The order of the fields is clone size, D gene, V gene, J gene, CDR3 protein, CDR3 DNA. D genes are given only for firm matches. Clone sizes are given selectively: once, few, many, or a class where the clone is expanded.

NA	TRBD2	TRBV5-4	TRBJ2-1	CASSLTIAGSSYNEQFF	TGTGCCAGCAGCTTGACAATAGCGGGAAGCTCCTACAATGAGCAGTTCTTC
NA	TRBD2	TRBV5-4	TRBJ2-3	CASSLGGGVVTDTQYF	TGTGCCAGCAGCTTGGGCGGGGGGGTTGTCACAGATACGCAGTATTTT
once	NA	TRBV2	TRBJ2-3	CASSEASFTDTQYF	TGTGCCAGCAGTGAAGCGAGTTTCACAGATACGCAGTATTTT
few	NA	TRBV4-1	TRBJ1-2	CASSQGRTGLDYGYTF	TGCGCCAGCAGCCAAGGTCGTACAGGGTTGGACTATGGCTACACCTTC
once	TRBD1	TRBV4-1	TRBJ1-5	CASSPGQGGSNQPQHF	TGCGCCAGCAGCCCCGGACAGGGGGGGAGCAATCAGCCCCAGCATTTT
NA	NA	TRBV19	TRBJ2-1	CASSKVAEFNEQFF	TGTGCCAGTAGTAAAGTAGCGGAGTTCAATGAGCAGTTCTTC
NA	TRBD1	TRBV19	TRBJ1-1	CASSRGQGVHTEAFF	TGTGCCAGTAGTAGGGGACAGGGGGTCCACACTGAAGCTTTCTTT
medium-sized	NA	TRBV5-1	TRBJ1-4	CASSRGGTTNEKLFF	TGCGCCAGCAGCCGGGGGGGTACAACTAATGAAAAACTGTTTTTT
NA	TRBD1	TRBV9	TRBJ2-7	CASSRRGGQGSYEQYF	TGTGCCAGCAGCAGACGGGGGGGACAGGGGTCCTACGAGCAGTACTTC
NA	NA	TRBV27	TRBJ1-2	CASSPWGGNYGYTF	TGTGCCAGCAGTCCATGGGGGGGTAACTATGGCTACACCTTC
NA	NA	TRBV7-9	TRBJ2-1	CASSLENEQFF	TGTGCCAGCAGTCTAGAAAATGAGCAGTTCTTC
NA	NA	TRBV19	TRBJ2-5	CASSNRDLETQYF	TGTGCCAGTAGTAACAGGGATTTAGAGACCCAGTACTTC
NA	NA	TRBV6-5	TRBJ1-1	CASSYQDRNTEAFF	TGTGCCAGCAGTTACCAGGACAGGAACACTGAAGCTTTCTTT
NA	NA	TRBV2	TRBJ1-1	CASSEYTGGAFF	TGTGCCAGCAGCGAATATACCGGGGGGGCTTTCTTT
NA	NA	TRBV30	TRBJ1-1	CAWSAGRTEAFF	TGTGCCTGGAGTGCGGGGAGGACTGAAGCTTTCTTT
NA	NA	TRBV27	TRBJ2-7	CASSLGRGPTYEQYF	TGTGCCAGCAGTTTAGGCAGGGGACCGACCTACGAGCAGTACTTC
NA	TRBD1	TRBV10-1	TRBJ1-2	CASSGVEGAVGYTF	TGCGCCAGCAGCGGGGTTGAGGGGGCGGTTGGCTACACCTTC
few	TRBD2	TRBV7-2	TRBJ2-1	CASSPEDGGVRYNEQFF	TGTGCCAGCAGCCCGGAGGACGGGGGGGTCCGGTACAATGAGCAGTTCTTC
NA	NA	TRBV7-2	TRBJ2-5	CASNSQHQETQYF	TGTGCCAGCAACAGCCAGCACCAAGAGACCCAGTACTTC
NA	NA	TRBV25-1	TRBJ2-2	CASSETANTGELFF	TGTGCCAGCAGCGAAACAGCGAACACCGGGGAGCTGTTTTTT
NA	NA	TRBV15	TRBJ2-2	CATSRDRRELFF	TGTGCCACCAGCAGAGATAGAAGGGAGCTGTTTTTT
NA	TRBD2	TRBV6-5	TRBJ2-7	CASKERGSYEQYF	TGTGCCAGCAAGGAGCGGGGCTCCTACGAGCAGTACTTC
NA	NA	TRBV6-1	TRBJ1-1	CASRPLSDKNTEAFF	TGTGCCAGCAGACCGCTCTCGGACAAGAACACTGAAGCTTTCTTT
once	NA	TRBV10-3	TRBJ2-3	CAISDYRDTQYF	TGTGCCATCAGTGATTACAGGGATACGCAGTATTTT
NA	NA	TRBV6-5	TRBJ2-2	CASSSYRDFGAGELFF	TGTGCCAGCAGTTCCTACAGGGATTTTGGGGCCGGGGAGCTGTTTTTT
NA	TRBD2	TRBV6-5	TRBJ2-1	CASSYFSLAGTEQFF	TGTGCCAGCAGTTACTTCAGCCTAGCGGGGACCGAGCAGTTCTTC
few	NA	TRBV9	TRBJ2-1	CASSFAGQTYNEQFF	TGTGCCAGCAGCTTCGCGGGACAGACCTACAATGAGCAGTTCTTC
NA	TRBD2	TRBV29-1	TRBJ2-3	CSVGTSGGSDTQYF	TGCAGCGTTGGAACTAGCGGGGGCTCAGATACGCAGTATTTT
once	NA	TRBV19	TRBJ2-3	CASSPPLYREVTQYF	TGTGCCAGTAGTCCCCCTTTGTACCGGGAAGTGACGCAGTATTTT
once	NA	TRBV5-1	TRBJ1-1	CASREDGSAFF	TGCGCCAGCAGGGAGGACGGATCCGCTTTCTTT
NA	TRBD2	TRBV19	TRBJ2-3	CASSIEASGGTDTQYF	TGTGCCAGTAGTATAGAGGCTAGCGGGGGCACAGATACGCAGTATTTT
NA	TRBD2	TRBV5-8	TRBJ2-7	CASSLGLEGEQYF	TGTGCCAGCAGCCTCGGACTAGAGGGAGAGCAGTACTTC
NA	NA	TRBV28	TRBJ2-7	CASSLSSRDFYEQYF	TGTGCCAGCAGTTTATCTTCCAGGGATTTCTACGAGCAGTACTTC
NA	NA	TRBV4-1	TRBJ1-2	CASSQDQSRYNYGYTF	TGCGCCAGCAGCCAAGATCAATCGCGGTATAACTATGGCTACACCTTC
NA	TRBD2	TRBV7-9	TRBJ2-4	CASIGAGGGQNIQYF	TGTGCTTCGATAGGAGCGGGAGGAGGGCAAAACATTCAGTACTTC
NA	NA	TRBV11-2	TRBJ2-1	CASSFDSPSYNEQFF	TGTGCCAGCAGTTTCGACTCCCCCTCCTACAATGAGCAGTTCTTC
many	TRBD1	TRBV10-3	TRBJ2-7	CAISEKTQGAEQYF	TGTGCCATCAGTGAAAAAACGCAGGGGGCCGAGCAGTACTTC
NA	NA	TRBV7-8	TRBJ1-5	CASSPLLGRTQRSNQPQHF	TGTGCCAGCAGCCCCCTTCTGGGCCGCACGCAACGGAGCAATCAGCCCCAGCATTTT
NA	TRBD1	TRBV28	TRBJ1-2	CATARDRENGYTF	TGTGCCACAGCCAGGGACAGGGAGAATGGCTACACCTTC
NA	NA	TRBV5-1	TRBJ2-5	CASSPRGIETQYF	TGCGCCAGCAGCCCCAGGGGTATCGAGACCCAGTACTTC
NA	NA	TRBV7-2	TRBJ2-3	CASSFFAAGSTDTQYF	TGTGCCAGCAGCTTCTTTGCAGCGGGCTCCACAGATACGCAGTATTTT
NA	NA	TRBV6-1	TRBJ2-5	CASSRDLGFETQYF	TGTGCCAGCAGCCGGGATCTGGGATTCGAGACCCAGTACTTC